This section outlines one T cell receptor (beta chain) sequence together with its context. Positively selected for CCR7, the CD45RO-negative cells used as naive CD8 cells excluded terminally differentiated effector memory CD45RA+ cells. The sample belongs to a study of shared clonotypes between healthy human individuals. Germline assignment: CDR1 MDHEN and CDR2 SYDVKM. V gave up 5 bases and J gave up 6 bases, with 22 bases separating them. CDR3 length: 16 residues. TCRdb's copy holds only in-frame clones and misses some; the assay was immunoSEQ multiplex PCR. The data hold approximately 1.9 million clones, with approximately 92% observed a single time.

The chain uses TRBV28 and TRBJ1-1; D unresolved. The sequence was collected from a man aged 18 to 29 in good health. Some clones in this sample may be carry-over from other donors' samples. The sample consisted of naive CD8+ T cells from PBMCs. CDR3 coding DNA: TGTGCCAGCAGTAAAAAGGCGGCAGTTCCTGGCCCTGAAGCTTTCTTT. This codes for CASSKKAAVPGPEAFF.